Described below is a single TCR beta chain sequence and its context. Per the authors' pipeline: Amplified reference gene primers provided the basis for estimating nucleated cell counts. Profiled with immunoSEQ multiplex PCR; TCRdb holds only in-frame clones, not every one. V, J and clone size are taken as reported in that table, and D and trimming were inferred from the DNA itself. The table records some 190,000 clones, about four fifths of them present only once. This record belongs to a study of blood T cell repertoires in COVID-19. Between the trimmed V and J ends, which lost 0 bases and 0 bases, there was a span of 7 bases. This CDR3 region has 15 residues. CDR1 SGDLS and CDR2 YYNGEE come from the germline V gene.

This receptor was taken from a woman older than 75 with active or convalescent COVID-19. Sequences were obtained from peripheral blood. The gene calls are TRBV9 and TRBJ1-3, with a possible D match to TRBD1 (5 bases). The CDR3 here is CASSVDRYSGNTIYF. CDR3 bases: TGTGCCAGCAGCGTAGACAGGTACTCTGGAAACACCATATATTTT.